The 30 T cell receptor beta chains presented below share a single source sample, sequenced in a study of blood T cell repertoires in COVID-19. TCRdb keeps only in-frame clones here, not all; method: immunoSEQ multiplex PCR. The data contain around 250,000 clones, approximately 83% of them seen just once; the ten biggest clones take up roughly 2%. Sequencing was performed on peripheral blood. The receptors here all came from a man aged 25 to 40 who had recovered from COVID-19.

The V call is TRBV6-5, the J call TRBJ1-2, with D perhaps matching TRBD1 (6 bases). Deletions cut 8 bases from V and 4 bases from J, with 14 bases between. CDR1 and CDR2 (germline): MNHEY, SVGAGI. The CDR3 length is 13 residues. CDR3 amino acids: CASAGALGYGYTF. CDR3 DNA: TGTGCCAGCGCGGGGGCGCTGGGCTATGGCTACACCTTC.

A few counts support this clone. The chain has TRBV6-4 and TRBJ2-3, with 7 bases lining up with TRBD2. Germline-derived CDR1 and CDR2 are MRHNA and SNTAGT. Losses at the gene ends were 4 bases for V and 2 bases for J; bases not matched to a gene: 3. The CDR3 has 14 amino acids. CDR3 residues: CASSAGGTTDTQYF. For the CDR3, the DNA is TGTGCCAGCAGTGCGGGGGGTACCACAGATACGCAGTATTTT.

CDR3 coding DNA: TGTGCCAGCAGCCCCGAAGCACTAGCCGCGGATACGCAGTATTTT. Translating it yields CASSPEALAADTQYF. V is TRBV5-4 and J is TRBJ2-3; the D gene is possibly TRBD2 (6 bases). V lost 4 bases and J 6 bases, leaving 18 bases between the germline ends. Looked up from germline, CDR1 is SGHNT and CDR2 is YYREEE (reference sequence). This CDR3 is 15 amino acids long. The whole variable domain, filled in from reference TRBV5-4 and TRBJ2-3, reads ETGVTQSPTHLIKTRGQQVTLRCSSQSGHNTVSWYQQALGQGPQFIFQYYREEENGRGNFPPRFSGLQFPNYSSELNVNALELDDSALYLCASSPEALAADTQYFGPGTRLTVL.

A few counts support this clone. The CDR3 bases are TGTGCCAGCAGCGCTAGTACAGGGGAACAATACGAGCAGTACTTC. Residues: CASSASTGEQYEQYF. The V call is TRBV9, the J call TRBJ2-7; TRBD1 matches at 7 bases. The CDR3 runs to 15 residues. Germline CDR1 and CDR2: SGDLS and YYNGEE. With V trimmed by 3 bases and J by 4 bases, 10 bases remained unmatched.

The chain uses TRBV27 and TRBJ2-6; 9 bases agree with TRBD2. The germline gives CDR1 MNHEY, CDR2 SMNVEV (reference sequence). V trimming: 6 bases; J trimming: 1 base; junction bases outside the gene matches: 10. This CDR3 is built from 18 residues. This chain's CDR3 is CASSRGLAGNSGANVLTF. The CDR3 DNA follows: TGTGCCAGCAGCCGAGGGCTAGCGGGGAATTCTGGGGCCAACGTCCTGACTTTC.

This chain links TRBV5-4 with TRBJ1-1, with 8 bases fitting TRBD1. Germline V CDR1 and CDR2: SGHNT, YYREEE (reference sequence). This CDR3 contains 14 residues. The V gene end was trimmed by 0 bases and the J gene end by 5 bases; junction bases not matched to a gene: 3. Written as DNA, the CDR3 is TGTGCCAGCAGCTTGGCAGGGGGCGAAACTGAAGCTTTCTTT. It translates to CASSLAGGETEAFF. The full variable domain, with the rest looked up from reference TRBV5-4 and TRBJ1-1, is ETGVTQSPTHLIKTRGQQVTLRCSSQSGHNTVSWYQQALGQGPQFIFQYYREEENGRGNFPPRFSGLQFPNYSSELNVNALELDDSALYLCASSLAGGETEAFFGQGTRLTVV.

V gene TRBV19 combines with J gene TRBJ1-2, with D maybe TRBD1 (5 bases). V was clipped by 9 bases and J by 4 bases, with 15 bases between them. The CDR3 sequence is 13 residues long. CDR1 is LNHDA and CDR2 is SQIVND in the germline V gene (reference sequence). The DNA for the CDR3 is TGTGCCAGCCACCCAGGGTTCGTCTATGGCTACACCTTC. Translating gives CASHPGFVYGYTF.

The chain recombines TRBV24-1 with TRBJ1-2; TRBD1 might be the D (6 bases). The V end was cut by 4 bases, the J end by 8 bases, with 16 bases between. The germline V gene has CDR1 KGHDR and CDR2 SFDVKD. This CDR3 has 14 residues. Written as DNA, the CDR3 is TGTGCCACCAGTGACGGCGTGGGGGCGCGGGGCTACACCTTC. This gives the protein CATSDGVGARGYTF.

This chain links TRBV2 with TRBJ1-5; D unresolved. CDR1 is SNHLY, CDR2 FYNNEI, per germline. Trimming shortened V by 8 bases and J by 1 base, and 12 bases separated the two germline ends. The CDR3 totals 14 residues. The CDR3 DNA reads TGTGCCAGCGCGGGCAAAAAGAGCAATCAGCCCCAGCATTTT. Translating gives CASAGKKSNQPQHF.

The rearrangement links TRBV4-1 to TRBJ1-2, with 7 positions matching TRBD1. CDR3 length equals 14 residues. Trimming cost V 1 base and J 4 bases; bases outside gene matches: 3. Germline assignment: CDR1 MGHRA and CDR2 YSYEKL. CDR3 nucleotides: TGCGCCAGCAGCCAAGGGCAGGGGGGCTATGGCTACACCTTC. Amino acid sequence: CASSQGQGGYGYTF.

This chain uses TRBV28 with TRBJ1-5, with a tentative D call TRBD1 (5 bases). Trimming removed 6 bases at V and 0 bases at J, with 15 bases between. Germline V gives CDR1 MDHEN, CDR2 SYDVKM. This CDR3 contains 16 residues. The CDR3 coding sequence is TGTGCCAGCAGCCGAGTTGGACATATTAGCAATCAGCCCCAGCATTTT. It specifies CASSRVGHISNQPQHF.

This clone was counted a single time. The chain carries TRBV7-3 and TRBJ1-6; tentatively, D is TRBD1 (5 bases). V was clipped by 1 base and J by 10 bases, with 14 bases between them. The V gene's germline CDR1 is SGHTA and CDR2 FQGTGA. The CDR3 consists of 15 residues. CDR3 loop: CASSLNTGLNSPLHF. The CDR3 nucleotides are TGTGCCAGCAGCTTAAACACAGGCCTTAACTCACCCCTCCACTTT.

This clone has only a few counts. The chain recombines TRBV27 with TRBJ1-1; weak D call: TRBD1 (6 bases). The CDR3 loop spans 17 amino acids. Germline V gene lookup returns CDR1 MNHEY and CDR2 SMNVEV (reference sequence). V lost 6 bases and J lost 5, with 25 bases in between. The CDR3, as DNA: TGTGCCAGCAGGAACAACTGGGACACCTCAAGGGGGACTGAAGCTTTCTTT. This codes for CASRNNWDTSRGTEAFF.

The rearrangement joins TRBV9 to TRBJ2-7; weak D call: TRBD1 (5 bases). The CDR3 has 15 amino acids. Germline CDR1 reads SGDLS; CDR2 reads YYNGEE. The V and J ends lost 0 bases and 0 bases respectively, with 10 bases between them. The CDR3: CASSVGGTSSYEQYF. The CDR3 DNA reads as TGTGCCAGCAGCGTAGGGGGCACCTCCTCCTACGAGCAGTACTTC.

This clone has just a few counts. For the CDR3, the DNA is TGTGCCAGCAGTGCGGACAGGACCTATGGCTACACCTTC. This translates into CASSADRTYGYTF. The chain couples TRBV12-3 or TRBV12-4 to TRBJ1-2, with TRBD1 matching over 7 bases. This CDR3 is 13 amino acids long. With V trimmed by 5 bases and J by 4 bases, 4 bases remained unmatched.

V is TRBV27 and J is TRBJ1-1, with TRBD1 as a possible D gene (5 bases). Germline values: CDR1 MNHEY, CDR2 SMNVEV (reference sequence). The V end was cut by 1 base, the J end by 5 bases, with 17 bases between. CDR3 length: 16 amino acids. Here the CDR3 reads CASSLWGAGVGTEAFF. The CDR3 region has the DNA TGTGCCAGCAGTTTATGGGGTGCGGGGGTTGGGACTGAAGCTTTCTTT.

The chain has TRBV7-8 and TRBJ2-1, with 8 bases lining up with TRBD1. This CDR3 is built from 15 residues. The V and J ends lost 4 bases and 5 bases, in that order; junction bases with no gene match: 7. The germline V gene encodes CDR1 SGHVS and CDR2 FQNEAQ. Here the CDR3 DNA reads TGTGCCAGCAGCTCCCGGGACAGGCCGGACAATGAGCAGTTCTTC. This encodes CASSSRDRPDNEQFF. The full variable domain, rest sourced from reference TRBV7-8 and TRBJ2-1, is GAGVSQSPRYKVAKRGQDVALRCDPISGHVSLFWYQQALGQGPEFLTYFQNEAQLDKSGLPSDRFFAERPEGSVSTLKIQRTQQEDSAVYLCASSSRDRPDNEQFFGPGTRLTVL.

The genes are TRBV4-1 and TRBJ1-2; 9 bases match TRBD1. Germline V gene data show CDR1 as MGHRA and CDR2 as YSYEKL. J gave up 4 bases and V 0 bases, and 3 bases lay outside the gene matches. The CDR3 consists of 15 residues. The chain's CDR3 is CASSQDTQGAYGYTF. The CDR3 DNA sequence: TGCGCCAGCAGCCAAGATACACAGGGGGCCTATGGCTACACCTTC.

The J gene is TRBJ2-1, the V gene TRBV11-1; D gene uncertain. Germline V gives CDR1 SGHAT, CDR2 FQDESV (reference sequence). Trimming removed 3 bases at V and 6 bases at J, with 12 bases between. The CDR3 runs to 14 residues. Written as DNA, the CDR3 is TGTGCCAGCAGCTTTGGGCAGCCGGCCAATGAGCAGTTCTTC. This gives the protein CASSFGQPANEQFF.

The chain is built from TRBV7-8 and TRBJ1-5; TRBD1 agrees at 7 bases. Germline values: CDR1 SGHVS, CDR2 FQNEAQ. The V gene end was trimmed by 3 bases and the J gene end by 2 bases; junction bases not matched to a gene: 4. The CDR3 has 15 residues. The CDR3 is CASSFRGRGNQPQHF. The CDR3 bases are TGTGCCAGCAGCTTTAGGGGGCGAGGCAATCAGCCCCAGCATTTT.

The V and J genes are TRBV29-1 and TRBJ1-2; D gene uncertain. The CDR3 contains 18 residues. Trimming pared 3 bases from V and 6 bases from J, leaving 29 bases between. CDR1 is SQVTM, CDR2 ANQGSEA, per germline. The DNA of the CDR3 is TGCAGCGTTGATAATGTATTGGTCGACACATCAAAAAGAGATGGCTACACCTTC. This translates into CSVDNVLVDTSKRDGYTF.

The chain links TRBV7-2 to TRBJ1-2; D call uncertain. Germline CDR1 is SGHTA and CDR2 is FQGNSA. The V and J ends lost 3 bases and 5 bases respectively, with 7 bases between them. CDR3 length equals 12 residues. In DNA form, the CDR3 reads TGTGCCAGCAGCTTGCCCGGGTATGGCTACACCTTC. Its protein product is CASSLPGYGYTF.

The chain couples TRBV18 to TRBJ2-2; 9 nucleotides agree with TRBD2. With 5 bases clipped from V and 4 bases from J, the junction kept 8 bases outside the gene matches. The germline CDR1 and CDR2 sequences are KGHSH and LQKENI. This CDR3 is 16 amino acids long. CDR3 sequence (DNA): TGTGCCAGCTCAGCCCTAGCGGGGCGGGGCACCGGGGAGCTGTTTTTT. This codes for CASSALAGRGTGELFF.

J is TRBJ1-1 and V is TRBV7-3, with D maybe TRBD1 (5 bases). CDR3 size: 13 residues. CDR1 and CDR2 from the germline V gene are SGHTA and FQGTGA. V lost 4 bases to trimming and J lost 2 bases, with 8 bases between them. The CDR3 coding sequence is TGTGCCAGCAGCTACAGGATAAACACTGAAGCTTTCTTT. It codes for CASSYRINTEAFF.

The gene calls are TRBV7-9 and TRBJ2-1; D might be TRBD1 (6 bases). The CDR3 extends over 15 amino acids. The ends were cut back, 1 base at V and 0 bases at J, with 7 bases in the middle. CDR1 and CDR2 from the germline V gene are SEHNR and FQNEAQ (reference sequence). CDR3 loop: CASSLGQDSYNEQFF. In DNA form, the CDR3 reads TGTGCCAGCAGCTTAGGACAGGACTCCTACAATGAGCAGTTCTTC. The full variable domain, its missing parts supplied by reference TRBV7-9 and TRBJ2-1, is DTGVSQNPRHKITKRGQNVTFRCDPISEHNRLYWYRQTLGQGPEFLTYFQNEAQLEKSRLLSDRFSAERPKGSFSTLEIQRTEQGDSAMYLCASSLGQDSYNEQFFGPGTRLTVL.

The J gene is TRBJ1-3, the V gene TRBV5-1; perhaps TRBD1 as D (5 bases). V lost 7 bases and J lost 1, with 18 bases in between. The V gene's germline CDR1 is SGHRS and CDR2 YFSETQ. The CDR3 consists of 16 residues. The CDR3 region has the DNA TGCGCCAGCTCGGAGAACGGCGCAGGGTCTGGAAACACCATATATTTT. Translated: CASSENGAGSGNTIYF.

Of note for this clone: This same CDR3 is encoded by further DNA sequences in the sample. The chain joins TRBV4-2 to TRBJ2-7, with TRBD1 as a possible D gene (5 bases). V lost 0 bases to trimming and J lost 4 bases, with 7 bases between them. The CDR3 consists of 13 residues. Germline CDR1 and CDR2: LGHNA and YNFKEQ. CDR3 loop: CASSQEGAYEQYF. The CDR3, as DNA: TGTGCCAGCAGCCAAGAAGGGGCGTACGAGCAGTACTTC.

This clone is deemed medium-sized. The chain recombines TRBV25-1 with TRBJ1-1; D not resolved. The CDR3 has 15 amino acids. Trimming shortened V by 7 bases and J by 6 bases, and 21 bases separated the two germline ends. Germline lookup yields CDR1 MGHDK and CDR2 SYGVNS. The CDR3 DNA is TGTGCCAGCACCCTCCAGCCCGGGGAATGTTCTGAAGCTTTCTTT. This encodes CASTLQPGECSEAFF.

The rearrangement uses TRBV6-5 and TRBJ2-2; no clear D gene. Germline V gene data show CDR1 as MNHEY and CDR2 as SVGAGI. V lost 7 bases to trimming and J lost 1 base, with 10 bases between them. The CDR3 is 14 amino acids. The CDR3 DNA reads as TGTGCCAGCAATCCTGACTTGAACACCGGGGAGCTGTTTTTT. It is translated as CASNPDLNTGELFF.

The chain uses TRBV2 and TRBJ1-2, with D tentatively TRBD1 (6 bases). V lost 4 bases and J 7 bases, leaving 13 bases between the germline ends. Germline V gene data show CDR1 as SNHLY and CDR2 as FYNNEI. There are 13 residues in the CDR3. CDR3 in DNA: TGTGCCAGCAGTGTGGCAGGGGAGAGTGGCTACACCTTC. Amino acid sequence: CASSVAGESGYTF.